A selection of T cell receptor beta chains follows, all from one sample in a study of identical twins. Each CDR3 protein gets one entry after TCRdb re-called the 5' RACE reads with MiXCR. The sample lists roughly 290,000 distinct CDR3 sequences; roughly 10% were seen once. These records were also assigned to another study, of yellow fever vaccine responses in identical twins.

Specimen: CD8+ T cells sorted from blood. The source is a woman aged 18-29 years in good health. Each CDR3 is given with its conserved first and last residue. The D gene is left open where the match is weak. Only part of the rows carry a size: once, few, many, or a class if the clone is expanded.

cdr3_length j_call v_call clone_size d_call cdr3_nt cdr3_aa
15 TRBJ2-7 TRBV20-1 - TRBD2 TGCAGTGCTAACCGGGCGTGGGGGGGCTCCTACGAGCAGTACTTC CSANRAWGGSYEQYF
15 TRBJ2-7 TRBV11-2 few TRBD2 TGTGCCAGCAGCCTAAGGCGGGAGTTTGCCTACGAGCAGTACTTC CASSLRREFAYEQYF
12 TRBJ2-2 TRBV6-2/TRBV6-3 many - TGTGCCAGCAGAGGTCCCGTCCGGGAGCTGTTTTTT CASRGPVRELFF
14 TRBJ2-7 TRBV7-6 many - TGTGCCAGCAGCTTAGGTTCTTTAGGCTACGAGCAGTACTTC CASSLGSLGYEQYF
15 TRBJ2-1 TRBV2 many - TGTGCCAGCAGCCTGTCTTCGGCGGACTACAATGAGCAGTTCTTC CASSLSSADYNEQFF
13 TRBJ1-2 TRBV27 few - TGTGCCAGCAGTTTATCGGGGGCGTATGGCTACACCTTC CASSLSGAYGYTF
15 TRBJ1-6 TRBV6-1 many TRBD1 TGTGCCAGCAGTCCCCTCTCGACAGGGGGTGGACCCCTCCACTTT CASSPLSTGGGPLHF
15 TRBJ1-3 TRBV10-3 many - TGTGCCATCAGTGAGCTAACCGGGGTCGGAAACACCATATATTTT CAISELTGVGNTIYF
13 TRBJ1-1 TRBV7-9 many TRBD1 TGTGCCAGCAGTCGAGGGGGCAACACTGAAGCTTTCTTT CASSRGGNTEAFF
13 TRBJ2-5 TRBV7-9 few - TGTGCCAGCAGCCCAAACGACCAAGAGACCCAGTACTTC CASSPNDQETQYF
13 TRBJ2-1 TRBV2 - - TGTGCCAGCAGTGACCCCAGGGACAATGAGCAGTTCTTC CASSDPRDNEQFF
15 TRBJ2-1 TRBV20-1 - TRBD1 TGCAGTGCTATGTCCGGACAGGGGTATTGGAATGAGCAGTTCTTC CSAMSGQGYWNEQFF
13 TRBJ2-1 TRBV28 - - TGTGCCAGCAGTTTACCCCTTAGGGGTGAGCAGTTCTTC CASSLPLRGEQFF
15 TRBJ2-5 TRBV7-9 few TRBD1 TGTGCCAGCGGAGGGGAGACAGGGGTAACGGAGACCCAGTACTTC CASGGETGVTETQYF
11 TRBJ2-7 TRBV9 many - TGTGCCAGCAGCCGCAACTACGAGCAGTACTTC CASSRNYEQYF
16 TRBJ2-1 TRBV4-1 - - TGCGCCAGCAGCCAAGAACGGGCAGGGACCTACAATGAGCAGTTCTTC CASSQERAGTYNEQFF
13 TRBJ2-7 TRBV28 few TRBD1 TGTGCCAGCAGATTGACAGGGGGGGACGAGCAGTACTTC CASRLTGGDEQYF
17 TRBJ2-7 TRBV11-2 few TRBD1 TGTGCCAGCAGCTTAGTAAGTCGAGGGACAGGGAGGCGCGAGCAGTACTTC CASSLVSRGTGRREQYF
15 TRBJ2-2 TRBV6-2/TRBV6-3 many - TGTGCCAGCAGTTACTCGAACAGGCCCACCGGGGAGCTGTTTTTT CASSYSNRPTGELFF
16 TRBJ2-3 TRBV27 - - TGTGCCAGCAGTGACACCCTTTCGGGGGTCACAGATACGCAGTATTTT CASSDTLSGVTDTQYF
13 TRBJ2-1 TRBV11-3 - - TGTGCCAGCAGTGTAAGGGCTGGGAATGAGCAGTTCTTC CASSVRAGNEQFF
15 TRBJ1-5 TRBV2 - - TGTGCCACCCAGAGACTTGGACAGATCGGCCAGCCCCAGCATTTT CATQRLGQIGQPQHF
15 TRBJ2-7 TRBV4-3 many - TGCGCCAGCAGCCAAGACGGGACTCCCGCCTACGAGCAGTACTTC CASSQDGTPAYEQYF
13 TRBJ2-7 TRBV6-5 many - TGTGCCAGCAGTTACTCGTTTCAGAACGAGCAGTACTTC CASSYSFQNEQYF
15 TRBJ2-7 TRBV28 many TRBD2 TGTGCCAGTGTTAAGGGACTAGCGGGAGTATACGAGCAGTACTTC CASVKGLAGVYEQYF
13 TRBJ2-7 TRBV30 - - TGTGCCTGGAGTGCCCAGAGTGGCTACGAGCAGTACTTC CAWSAQSGYEQYF
15 TRBJ2-5 TRBV18 - - TGTGCCAGCTCACCGGCCGGGCCCAGCTGGGAGACCCAGTACTTC CASSPAGPSWETQYF
14 TRBJ2-7 TRBV5-1 many - TGCGCCAGCAGCCCCGGACAGCCGCCCTACGAGCAGTACTTC CASSPGQPPYEQYF
15 TRBJ2-1 TRBV7-9 many - TGTGCCAGCAGCTTAGTGTCAGGGAATTACAATGAGCAGTTCTTC CASSLVSGNYNEQFF
13 TRBJ2-7 TRBV9 - - TGTGCCAGCAGCGTATCCCCGACCTACGAGCAGTACTTC CASSVSPTYEQYF
15 TRBJ2-1 TRBV7-9 few - TGTGCCAGCAGCCCAACTATGCGGGAACTAAATGAGCAGTTCTTC CASSPTMRELNEQFF
17 TRBJ2-3 TRBV10-3 few - TGTGCCATCAGTGAGTCGATGTCCAGGGGAAACACAGATACGCAGTATTTT CAISESMSRGNTDTQYF
16 TRBJ2-1 TRBV9 - - TGTGCCAGCAGCCCTTCAGGCGTGGGACACAGCAATGAGCAGTTCTTC CASSPSGVGHSNEQFF
13 TRBJ2-7 TRBV20-1 - - TGCAGTGCTAGAGAAATCGGATCCTACGAGCAGTACTTC CSAREIGSYEQYF
16 TRBJ2-2 TRBV6-2/TRBV6-3 few - TGTGCCAGCAGGGGCCTGGGAGGGGGCGCTGCCGGGGAGCTGTTTTTT CASRGLGGGAAGELFF
17 TRBJ1-1 TRBV20-1 - - TGCAGTGCTAGACCCGGGACTGAAGGCCGGATGAACACTGAAGCTTTCTTT CSARPGTEGRMNTEAFF
16 TRBJ1-6 TRBV7-6 - TRBD1 TGTGCCAGCAGCTTACTCGGGACAGGTCCGGATTCACCCCTCCACTTT CASSLLGTGPDSPLHF
19 TRBJ2-3 TRBV20-1 many - TGCAGTGCCCCGAGTTCGAAGAAAACGGGCCCGTCCCGCACAGATACGCAGTATTTT CSAPSSKKTGPSRTDTQYF
14 TRBJ1-2 TRBV20-1 - TRBD1 TGCAGTGCTAGAAACGGGCAGGGGGCGGCTGGCTACACCTTC CSARNGQGAAGYTF
21 TRBJ2-3 TRBV6-2/TRBV6-3 few TRBD2 TGTGCCAGCAGTTACCCCGGACCAGACGGAGCGGGAGTCCCCAACACAGATACGCAGTATTTT CASSYPGPDGAGVPNTDTQYF
13 TRBJ1-6 TRBV4-3 - - TGCGCCAGCAGCCAAGACCGCCCATCACCCCTCCACTTT CASSQDRPSPLHF